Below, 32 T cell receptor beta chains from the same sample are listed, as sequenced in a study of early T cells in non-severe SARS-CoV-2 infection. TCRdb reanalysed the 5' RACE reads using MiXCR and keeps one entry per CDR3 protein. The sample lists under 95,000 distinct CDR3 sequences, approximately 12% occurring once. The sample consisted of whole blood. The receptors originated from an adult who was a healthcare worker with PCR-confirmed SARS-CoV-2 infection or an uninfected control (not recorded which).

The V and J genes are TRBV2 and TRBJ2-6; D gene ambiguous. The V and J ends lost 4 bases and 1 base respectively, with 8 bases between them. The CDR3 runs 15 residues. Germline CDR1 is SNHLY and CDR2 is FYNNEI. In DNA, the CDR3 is TGTGCCAGCAGTGGCCGGAGATCTGGGGCCAACGTCCTGACTTTC. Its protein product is CASSGRRSGANVLTF.

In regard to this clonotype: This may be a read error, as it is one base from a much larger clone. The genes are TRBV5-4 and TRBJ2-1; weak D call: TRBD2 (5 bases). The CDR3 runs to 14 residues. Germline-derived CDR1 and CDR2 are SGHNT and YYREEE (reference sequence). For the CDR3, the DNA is TGTGCCAGCAGCTTGGGGCTAGCTACCAATGAGCAGTCCTTC. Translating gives CASSLGLATNEQSF.

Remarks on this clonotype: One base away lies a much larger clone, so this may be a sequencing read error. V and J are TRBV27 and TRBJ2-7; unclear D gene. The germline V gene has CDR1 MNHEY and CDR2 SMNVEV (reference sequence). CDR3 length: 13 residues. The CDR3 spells CVSRPVGSYEQYF. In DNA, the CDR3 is TGTGTCAGCAGACCGGTGGGGTCCTACGAGCAGTACTTC.

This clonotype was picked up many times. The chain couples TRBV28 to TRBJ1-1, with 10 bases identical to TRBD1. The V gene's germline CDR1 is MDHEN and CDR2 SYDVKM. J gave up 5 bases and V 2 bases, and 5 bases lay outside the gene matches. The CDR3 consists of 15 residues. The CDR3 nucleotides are TGTGCCAGCAGTTTAATTAGACAGGGGGCAACTGAAGCTTTCTTT. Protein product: CASSLIRQGATEAFF.

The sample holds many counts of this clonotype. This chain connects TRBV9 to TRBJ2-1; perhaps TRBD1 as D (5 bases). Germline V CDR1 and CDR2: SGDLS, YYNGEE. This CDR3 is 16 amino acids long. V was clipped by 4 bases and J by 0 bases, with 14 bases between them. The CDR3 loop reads CASSPQGQSSYNEQFF. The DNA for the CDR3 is TGTGCCAGCAGCCCTCAGGGCCAGAGCTCCTACAATGAGCAGTTCTTC.

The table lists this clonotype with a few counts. The CDR3 bases are TGCAGCGTTGAAATAGGGAGGTCCGGGGAGCTGTTTTTT. Amino acid sequence: CSVEIGRSGELFF. The rearrangement joins TRBV29-1 to TRBJ2-2; D is possibly TRBD2 (6 bases). Germline lookup yields CDR1 SQVTM and CDR2 ANQGSEA. This CDR3 spans 13 amino acids. Trimming took 2 bases from V and 6 from J, leaving 10 bases between them.

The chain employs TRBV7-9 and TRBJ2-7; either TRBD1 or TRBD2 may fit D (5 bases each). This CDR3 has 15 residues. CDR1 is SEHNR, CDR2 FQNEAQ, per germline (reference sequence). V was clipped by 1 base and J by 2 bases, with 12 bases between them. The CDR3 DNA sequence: TGTGCCAGCAGCTTAGAGGCAGGGAGAGCCTACGAGCAGTACTTC. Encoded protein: CASSLEAGRAYEQYF.

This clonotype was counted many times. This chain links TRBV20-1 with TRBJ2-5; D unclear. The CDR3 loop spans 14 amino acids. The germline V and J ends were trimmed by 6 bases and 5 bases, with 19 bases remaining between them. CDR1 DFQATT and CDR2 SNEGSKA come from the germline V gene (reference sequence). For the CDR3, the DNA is TGCAGTGCCACCACCGGGTCCCTTCGGGAGACCCAGTACTTC. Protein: CSATTGSLRETQYF.

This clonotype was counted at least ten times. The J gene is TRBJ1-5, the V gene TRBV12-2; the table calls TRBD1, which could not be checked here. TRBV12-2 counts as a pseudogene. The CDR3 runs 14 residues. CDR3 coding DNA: TGTGCAAGTCGCTTGAGACAGGACAATCAGCCCCAGCATTTT. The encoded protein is CASRLRQDNQPQHF.

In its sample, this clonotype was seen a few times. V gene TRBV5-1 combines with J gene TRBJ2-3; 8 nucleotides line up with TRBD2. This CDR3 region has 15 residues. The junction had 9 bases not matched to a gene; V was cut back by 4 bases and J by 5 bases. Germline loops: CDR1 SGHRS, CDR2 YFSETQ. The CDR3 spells CASSPGGTRGDTQYF. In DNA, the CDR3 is TGCGCCAGCAGCCCAGGCGGGACTAGGGGAGATACGCAGTATTTT.

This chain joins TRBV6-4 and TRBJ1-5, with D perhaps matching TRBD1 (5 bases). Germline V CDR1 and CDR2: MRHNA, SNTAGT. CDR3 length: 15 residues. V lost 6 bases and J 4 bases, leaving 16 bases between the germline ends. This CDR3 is CASRTGGGGNQPQHF. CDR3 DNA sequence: TGTGCCAGCAGGACGGGGGGAGGTGGGAATCAGCCCCAGCATTTT.

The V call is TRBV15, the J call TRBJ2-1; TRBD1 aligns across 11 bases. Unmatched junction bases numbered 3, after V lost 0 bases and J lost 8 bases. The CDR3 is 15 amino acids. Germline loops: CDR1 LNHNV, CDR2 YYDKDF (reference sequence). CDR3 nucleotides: TGTGCCACCAGCAGAGATAGGACAGGGGGCCATGAGCAGTTCTTC. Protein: CATSRDRTGGHEQFF.

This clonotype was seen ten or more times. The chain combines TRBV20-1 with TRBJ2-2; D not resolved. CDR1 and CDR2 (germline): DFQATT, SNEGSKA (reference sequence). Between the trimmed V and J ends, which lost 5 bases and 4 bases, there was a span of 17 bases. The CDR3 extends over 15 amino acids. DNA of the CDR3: TGCAGTGCTCCCCCGGTGGCAGGAAGCACCGGGGAGCTGTTTTTT. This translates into CSAPPVAGSTGELFF.

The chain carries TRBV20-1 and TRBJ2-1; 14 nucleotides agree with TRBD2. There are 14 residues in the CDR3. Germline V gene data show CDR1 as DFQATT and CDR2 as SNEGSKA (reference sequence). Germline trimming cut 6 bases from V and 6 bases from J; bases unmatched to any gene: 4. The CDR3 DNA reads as TGCAGTGCGAGGGGGACTAGCGGGAGCAATGAGCAGTTCTTC. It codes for CSARGTSGSNEQFF.

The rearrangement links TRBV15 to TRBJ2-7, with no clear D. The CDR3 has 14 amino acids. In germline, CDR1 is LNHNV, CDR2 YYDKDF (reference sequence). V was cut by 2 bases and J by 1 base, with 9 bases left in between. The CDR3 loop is CATSRLHNSYEQYF. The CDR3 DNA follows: TGTGCCACCAGCAGACTACATAATTCCTACGAGCAGTACTTC.

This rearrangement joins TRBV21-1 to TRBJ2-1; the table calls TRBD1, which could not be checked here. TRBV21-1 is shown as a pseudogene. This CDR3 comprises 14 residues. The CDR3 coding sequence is TGTGCCAGCAAGGGGACAGGGAATATGTACGAGCAGTTCTTC. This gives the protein CASKGTGNMYEQFF.

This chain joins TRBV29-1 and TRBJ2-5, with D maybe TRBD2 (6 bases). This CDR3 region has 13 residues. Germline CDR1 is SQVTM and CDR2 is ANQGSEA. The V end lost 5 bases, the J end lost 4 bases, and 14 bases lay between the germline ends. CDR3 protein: CSVYGTEGETQYF. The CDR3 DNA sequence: TGCAGCGTTTACGGGACGGAGGGAGAGACCCAGTACTTC.

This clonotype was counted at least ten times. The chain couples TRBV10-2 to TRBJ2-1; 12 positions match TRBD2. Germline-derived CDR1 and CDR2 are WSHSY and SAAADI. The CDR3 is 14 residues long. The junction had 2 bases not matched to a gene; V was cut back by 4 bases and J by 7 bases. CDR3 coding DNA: TGCGCCAGCAGTGCTAGCGGGAGGGGGAATGAGCAGTTCTTC. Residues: CASSASGRGNEQFF.

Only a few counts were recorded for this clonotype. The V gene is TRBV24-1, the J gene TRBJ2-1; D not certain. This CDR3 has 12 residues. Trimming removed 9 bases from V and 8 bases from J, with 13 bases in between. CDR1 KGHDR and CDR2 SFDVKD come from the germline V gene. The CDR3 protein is CATRNHLDEQFF. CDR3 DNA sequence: TGTGCCACCCGAAACCACCTCGATGAGCAGTTCTTC.

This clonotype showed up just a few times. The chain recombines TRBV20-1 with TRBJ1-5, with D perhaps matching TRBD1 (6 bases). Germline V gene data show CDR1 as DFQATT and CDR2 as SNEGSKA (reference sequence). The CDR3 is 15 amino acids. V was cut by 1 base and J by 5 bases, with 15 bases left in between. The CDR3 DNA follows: TGCAGTGCTAGAGGGACAGTGGCAGGGTATCAGCCCCAGCATTTT. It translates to CSARGTVAGYQPQHF.

DNA for the CDR3: TGCAGTGCCACTAGCGGGAGTCCCTTTTATGAGCAGTTCTTC. Amino acids: CSATSGSPFYEQFF. The chain carries TRBV20-1 and TRBJ2-1; TRBD2 agrees at 11 bases. Germline-derived CDR1 and CDR2 are DFQATT and SNEGSKA (reference sequence). The J segment lost 8 bases and the V segment lost 6 bases, leaving 9 bases of the junction unmatched. The CDR3 has 14 amino acids.

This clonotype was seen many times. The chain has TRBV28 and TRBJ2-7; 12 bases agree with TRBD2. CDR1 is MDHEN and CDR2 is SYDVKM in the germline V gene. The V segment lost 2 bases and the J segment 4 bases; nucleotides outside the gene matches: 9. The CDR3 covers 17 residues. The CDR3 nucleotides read TGTGCCAGCAGTTTAGGGCTAGCGGGAGGGCCGGAGTACGAGCAGTACTTC. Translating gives CASSLGLAGGPEYEQYF. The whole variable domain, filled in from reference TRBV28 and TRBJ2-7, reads DVKVTQSSRYLVKRTGEKVFLECVQDMDHENMFWYRQDPGLGLRLIYFSYDVKMKEKGDIPEGYSVSREKKERFSLILESASTNQTSMYLCASSLGLAGGPEYEQYFGPGTRLTVT.

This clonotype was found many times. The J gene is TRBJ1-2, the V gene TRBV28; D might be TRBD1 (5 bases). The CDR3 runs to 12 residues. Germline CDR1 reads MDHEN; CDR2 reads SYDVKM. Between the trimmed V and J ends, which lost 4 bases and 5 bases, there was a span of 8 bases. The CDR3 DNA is TGTGCCAGCAGTTCCAGGGAGTATGGCTACACCTTC. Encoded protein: CASSSREYGYTF.

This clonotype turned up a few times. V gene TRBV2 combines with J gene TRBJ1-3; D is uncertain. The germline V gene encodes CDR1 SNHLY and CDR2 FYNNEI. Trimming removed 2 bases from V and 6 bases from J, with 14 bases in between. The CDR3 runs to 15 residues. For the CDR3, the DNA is TGTGCCAGCAGTGAAAGCTCCCCTGTGGAAAACACCATATATTTT. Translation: CASSESSPVENTIYF.

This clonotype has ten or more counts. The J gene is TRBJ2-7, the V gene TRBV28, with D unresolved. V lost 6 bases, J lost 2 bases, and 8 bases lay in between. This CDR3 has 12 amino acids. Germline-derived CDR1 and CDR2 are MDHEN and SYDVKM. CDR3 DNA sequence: TGTGCCAGCAGCACCACGACCTACGAGCAGTACTTC. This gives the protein CASSTTTYEQYF.

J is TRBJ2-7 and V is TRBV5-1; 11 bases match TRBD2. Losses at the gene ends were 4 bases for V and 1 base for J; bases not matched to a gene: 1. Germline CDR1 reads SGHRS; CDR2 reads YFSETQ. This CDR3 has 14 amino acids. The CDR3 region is CASSRLAGSYEQYF. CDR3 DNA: TGCGCCAGCAGCCGACTAGCGGGATCCTACGAGCAGTACTTC.

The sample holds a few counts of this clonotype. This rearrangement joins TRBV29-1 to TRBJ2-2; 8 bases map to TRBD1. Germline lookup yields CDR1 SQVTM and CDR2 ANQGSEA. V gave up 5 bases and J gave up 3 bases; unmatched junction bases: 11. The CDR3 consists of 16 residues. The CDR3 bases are TGCAGCGTTTTCAAACCGGGACAGGAAGACACCGGGGAGCTGTTTTTT. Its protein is CSVFKPGQEDTGELFF.

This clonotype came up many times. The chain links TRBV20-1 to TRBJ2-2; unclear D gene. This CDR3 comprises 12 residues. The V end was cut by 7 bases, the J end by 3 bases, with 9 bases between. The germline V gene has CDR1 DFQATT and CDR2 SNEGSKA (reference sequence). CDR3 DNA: TGCAGTGTCCGAAGAGACACCGGGGAGCTGTTTTTT. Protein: CSVRRDTGELFF.

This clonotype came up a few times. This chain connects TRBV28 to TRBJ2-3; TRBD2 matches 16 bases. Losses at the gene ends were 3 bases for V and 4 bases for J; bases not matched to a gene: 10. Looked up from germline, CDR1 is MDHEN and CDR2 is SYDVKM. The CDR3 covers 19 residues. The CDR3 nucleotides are TGTGCCAGCAGTTTTGTTGTGGGACTAGCGGGAGGGGAAGCAGATACGCAGTATTTT. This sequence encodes CASSFVVGLAGGEADTQYF.

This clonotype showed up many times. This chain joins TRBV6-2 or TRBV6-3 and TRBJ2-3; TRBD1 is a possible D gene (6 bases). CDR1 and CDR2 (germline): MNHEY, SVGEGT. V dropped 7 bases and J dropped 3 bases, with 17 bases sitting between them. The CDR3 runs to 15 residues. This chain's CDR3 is CASTPRGPETDTQYF. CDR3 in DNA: TGTGCCAGCACCCCCAGGGGACCGGAGACAGATACGCAGTATTTT.

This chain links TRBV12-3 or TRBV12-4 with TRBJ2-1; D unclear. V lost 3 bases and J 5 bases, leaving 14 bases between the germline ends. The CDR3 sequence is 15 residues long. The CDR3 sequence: CASSFRLGNHNEQFF. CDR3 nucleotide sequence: TGTGCCAGCAGTTTTCGGCTAGGGAATCACAATGAGCAGTTCTTC.

The CDR3 reads CASSSGPLLTGANVLTF. The DNA for the CDR3 is TGCGCCAGCAGCTCAGGGCCACTCCTGACGGGGGCCAACGTCCTGACTTTC. The rearrangement joins TRBV5-1 to TRBJ2-6; the D gene is possibly TRBD1 (5 bases). This CDR3 has 17 amino acids. Germline V lookup: CDR1 SGHRS, CDR2 YFSETQ. V was shortened by 3 bases and J by 4 bases, with 17 bases between the two germline ends.